One T cell receptor (beta chain) is described in this entry. The antigen it recognizes is unknown. The sample holds no much larger clone one base away, and base qualities are not on file. A distance of 9 bases separates the germline ends of V and J, which lose 3 bases and 0 bases respectively. The germline V gene (reference sequence) yields MNHEY for CDR1 and SMNVEV for CDR2. Measured from the cysteine to the phenylalanine, the CDR3 is 14 residues long. Kept here is only the CDR3 DNA, which spans 42 bases and is read in frame from base 1. RNA was extracted using the RNeasy kit, and about 0.45 to 1 ug of the RNA was reverse transcribed with random hexamers. The immunoSEQ multiplex PCR assay, which covers 54 Vbeta and 13 Jbeta segments, was used to amplify TCR beta CDR3 regions. PCR amplification bias was corrected by using a synthetic template baseline for primer optimization and computational correction. Per the source publication's procedure: Reads were annotated to V, D and J genes according to IMGT and were analyzed with immunoSEQ Analyzer, with only productive sequences retained. Clonality was calculated as one minus the Shannon entropy normalized by log2 of the number of productive unique sequences. Public and private clones were assessed among the 100 most prevalent clones of each patient and control. Susac-specific clones were defined as absent from healthy and MS cohorts, roughly 1,100 published viral clones and other ImmuneACCESS disease sequences. TCRdb reworked the public reads: Q25 trimming with fastp, MiXCR clone assembly, productive beta chains retained. All rows with the same CDR3 protein become a single entry with the most common DNA and genes. The V and J calls follow TCRdb's processing rather than the paper's. This sample gives about 290,000 distinct CDR3 sequences in total; about 89% of them show up just once. The ten largest clonotypes hold approximately 0.18% of the sample.

Peripheral blood CD8+ and CD4+ T cells from healthy donors, Susac syndrome patients and multiple sclerosis patients were profiled by high-throughput TCR beta sequencing. Treatment-naive patients with stable or active relapsing-remitting disease fulfilling revised McDonald criteria were used as multiple sclerosis controls. Bulk CD8+ and CD4+ T cells were purified magnetically by negative isolation, whereas CD8+ TEMRA cells were enriched by FACS. Blood was drawn into EDTA tubes, processed within 24 hours, and PBMCs were isolated by density gradient centrifugation. PBMCs intended for TCR sequencing were cryopreserved in liquid nitrogen and thawed later in a water bath at 37 degrees C. A purity of at least 90% was achieved for sorted or isolated CD4+, CD8+ and CD8+ TEMRA cells. The sample comes from a study of CD8 T cells in Susac syndrome (dated by TCRdb to about 2019). For context, the study as a whole: The study used repertoire sequencing to test whether antigen drove CD8+ T cell activation and differentiation in Susac syndrome. The study compared CD8+ T cell repertoire clonality among roughly 12 healthy donors, some 14 Susac syndrome patients and roughly 16 multiple sclerosis patients. The study at large found these results: The study acknowledged that relatively few individuals were included in the TCR sequencing and HLA analysis.

The sequence joins TRBV27 to TRBJ2-7; the D gene is perhaps TRBD1, on 5 matching bases. This sequence was found in a human donor with multiple sclerosis. The specimen was CD8+ T cells from PBMCs. The CDR3: CASSFQGNSYEQYF. The bases are TGTGCCAGCAGTTTCCAGGGAAACTCCTACGAGCAGTACTTC.